Presented here are 30 T cell receptor beta chains from one specimen sequenced in a study of T and B cells in COVID-19 patients (TCRdb year 2020). The run used an Illumina MiSeq. TRB rearrangements were amplified by multiplex PCR with BIOMED2 TRB-A/B primer pools. TCRdb reanalyzed the raw reads on its own, using fastp at Q25 for trimming and MiXCR for clone calling, and kept in-frame beta chains. Every distinct CDR3 protein forms one entry, paired with its most common genes and DNA. The table for this sample lists 5,000 or so distinct CDR3 sequences; just under 20% of them were counted only once. The top ten clones comprise under 7.5% of the sample. Genomic DNA extracted from blood, in amounts of about 220-500 ng, served as the starting material for amplifying TRB repertoires. Sequencing used blood. The receptors originated from a human donor who had recovered from COVID-19.

At least ten counts were recorded for this clonotype. The chain combines TRBV5-1 with TRBJ2-1; D is unresolved. The CDR3 is made up of 13 amino acids. Germline CDR1 is SGHRS and CDR2 is YFSETQ. Deletions cut 5 bases from V and 8 bases from J, with 14 bases between. CDR3 nucleotide sequence: TGCGCCAGCAGTATCCCCGGGCTCGATGAGCAGTTCTTC. Its translation: CASSIPGLDEQFF.

By sample fraction, this clonotype is medium-sized. This rearrangement joins TRBV6-2 or TRBV6-3 to TRBJ2-7; D unresolved. This CDR3 region has 16 residues. V was pared by 7 bases and J by 0 bases, with 19 bases between. Germline V gene lookup returns CDR1 MNHEY and CDR2 SVGEGT. CDR3: CASIESPATRSYEQYF. The DNA of the CDR3 is TGTGCCAGCATAGAGTCTCCGGCGACTCGCTCCTACGAGCAGTACTTC.

The chain employs TRBV6-5 and TRBJ2-5; 13 nucleotides align to TRBD2. The CDR3 length is 21 residues. J gave up 4 bases and V 4 bases, and 21 bases lay outside the gene matches. CDR1 MNHEY and CDR2 SVGAGI come from the germline V gene. The CDR3 DNA sequence: TGTGCCAGCAGTTCCGCCCCGGGCAGAACTAGCGGGGGGGGGGGACCAGAGACCCAGTACTTC. Protein: CASSSAPGRTSGGGGPETQYF.

This clonotype was seen more than once but under ten times. This chain joins TRBV28 and TRBJ1-2, with D hard to call. From germline, CDR1 is MDHEN and CDR2 SYDVKM. This CDR3 spans 12 amino acids. Trimming took 5 bases from V and 8 from J, leaving 12 bases between them. The CDR3 is CASSKQAFGYTF. The CDR3 DNA sequence: TGTGCCAGCAGTAAGCAGGCGTTCGGCTACACCTTC.

This clonotype counts as medium-sized. The chain is built from TRBV5-1 and TRBJ2-7; D is uncertain. CDR1 and CDR2 from the germline V gene are SGHRS and YFSETQ. The CDR3 consists of 14 residues. The ends were cut back, 3 bases at V and 6 bases at J, with 16 bases in the middle. The CDR3 coding sequence is TGCGCCAGCAGCTCTACGTTAACGTTAGCCGAGCAGTACTTC. Amino acid sequence: CASSSTLTLAEQYF.

This clonotype was seen more than once but under ten times. The chain combines TRBV7-2 with TRBJ1-5, with unresolved D. This CDR3 is 13 amino acids long. Germline V lookup: CDR1 SGHTA, CDR2 FQGNSA. V lost 6 bases and J lost 6, with 12 bases in between. The CDR3 loop is CASSWGSGQPQHF. CDR3 nucleotide sequence: TGTGCCAGCAGTTGGGGTAGCGGTCAGCCCCAGCATTTT.

This clonotype was observed at least ten times. This chain uses TRBV11-3 with TRBJ2-2, with D unresolved. Trimming pared 1 base from V and 8 bases from J, leaving 8 bases between. The CDR3 is made up of 13 amino acids. Per germline, CDR1 SGHNT and CDR2 YENEEA. CDR3 DNA sequence: TGTGCCAGCAGCTTAGGTATACCTGGGGAGCTGTTTTTT. This sequence encodes CASSLGIPGELFF.

This chain connects TRBV11-3 to TRBJ2-1, with D possibly TRBD2 on 7 matching bases. The V end lost 8 bases, the J end lost 6 bases, and 17 bases lay between the germline ends. Germline V gene sequence: CDR1 SGHNT, CDR2 YENEEA. The CDR3 is 14 amino acids. The CDR3 spells CASGGGASVNEQFF. CDR3 nucleotides: TGTGCCAGCGGAGGGGGGGCTAGCGTCAATGAGCAGTTCTTC.

The rearrangement uses TRBV11-3 and TRBJ1-1; D may be TRBD1 (5 bases). V lost 1 base and J 3 bases, leaving 9 bases between the germline ends. The CDR3 is 14 residues long. Germline lookup yields CDR1 SGHNT and CDR2 YENEEA. CDR3 loop: CASSLVGGYTEAFF. The DNA for the CDR3 is TGTGCCAGCAGCTTAGTGGGGGGGTACACTGAAGCTTTCTTT.

The chain links TRBV18 to TRBJ1-2; TRBD1 agrees at 9 bases. J lost 4 bases, V lost 3 bases, and 12 bases had no gene match. Germline-derived CDR1 and CDR2 are KGHSH and LQKENI. The CDR3 is 17 residues long. The CDR3 is CASSPRGQGPPSYGYTF. The DNA for the CDR3 is TGTGCCAGCTCACCCCGCGGACAGGGGCCCCCTTCCTATGGCTACACCTTC.

By share, this clonotype counts as large (0.1 to 1%). The V gene is TRBV19, the J gene TRBJ2-7; 8 positions match TRBD1. CDR1 and CDR2 from the germline V gene are LNHDA and SQIVND (reference sequence). This CDR3 has 15 residues. J lost 2 bases, V lost 1 base, and 4 bases had no gene match. The CDR3 bases are TGTGCCAGTAGTATAGCGGCCAGGGGGCCCTACGAGCAGTACTTC. Translation: CASSIAARGPYEQYF.

In its sample, this clonotype was seen a few times. The chain has TRBV5-6 and TRBJ1-5; D might be TRBD1 (6 bases). Trimming cost V 4 bases and J 9 bases, with 17 bases left between them. This CDR3 is 14 amino acids long. CDR1 and CDR2 (germline): SGHDT, YYEEEE. The CDR3 reads CASSPADSDGPQHF. CDR3 DNA: TGTGCCAGCAGCCCCGCGGACAGCGACGGGCCCCAGCATTTT. Using reference TRBV5-6 and TRBJ1-5 for the parts outside the CDR3, the full variable domain is DAGVTQSPTHLIKTRGQQVTLRCSPKSGHDTVSWYQQALGQGPQFIFQYYEEEERQRGNFPDRFSGHQFPNYSSELNVNALLLGDSALYLCASSPADSDGPQHFGDGTRLSIL.

The table lists this clonotype with many counts. This chain links TRBV6-1 with TRBJ1-5, with 8 bases that match TRBD1. The germline CDR1 and CDR2 sequences are MNHNS and SASEGT. CDR3 length: 17 amino acids. The V gene end was trimmed by 4 bases and the J gene end by 3 bases; junction bases not matched to a gene: 11. The CDR3 region is CASSGDWTGSTNQPQHF. CDR3 nucleotides: TGTGCCAGCAGTGGTGATTGGACAGGGAGCACCAATCAGCCCCAGCATTTT.

Comment on this clonotype: One end of the junction fails to match germline, which may point to a read error. This chain connects TRBV11-1 to TRBJ1-1; 9 nucleotides agree with TRBD1. The CDR3 runs 18 residues. CDR1 and CDR2 from the germline V gene are SGHAT and FQDESV (reference sequence). The CDR3 bases are TGTGCCAGCAGCTTAGTTTACCGGACAGGGGCCCCGAACGCTGAAGCTTTCTTT. Its translation is CASSLVYRTGAPNAEAFF.

This clonotype was detected once. The chain recombines TRBV29-1 with TRBJ2-7; 8 bases line up with TRBD1. The junction had 7 bases not matched to a gene; V was cut back by 6 bases and J by 3 bases. This CDR3 has 13 residues. Per germline, CDR1 SQVTM and CDR2 ANQGSEA. The CDR3 reads CSVGQGPFYEQYF. The CDR3 DNA reads TGCAGCGTCGGACAGGGTCCCTTCTACGAGCAGTACTTC.

By share of the sample, this clonotype is medium-sized. The rearrangement links TRBV6-1 to TRBJ1-5; no definite D call. Between the trimmed V and J ends, which lost 4 bases and 7 bases, there was a span of 14 bases. Germline V gene data show CDR1 as MNHNS and CDR2 as SASEGT. The length of the CDR3 is 14 residues. CDR3 in DNA: TGTGCCAGCAGTGGTAGTCGGGGTGCGCAGCCCCAGCATTTT. Its translation is CASSGSRGAQPQHF.

The CDR3 DNA reads as TGCGCCAGCAGCCAAGAGGGACAGGGACAAGAGACCCAGTACTTC. Translation: CASSQEGQGQETQYF. The chain has TRBV4-1 and TRBJ2-5, with TRBD1 matching over 9 bases. Losses at the gene ends were 0 bases for V and 2 bases for J; bases not matched to a gene: 1. This CDR3 contains 15 residues. Per germline, CDR1 MGHRA and CDR2 YSYEKL.

In regard to this clonotype: A read error may produce the germline difference seen at one junction end. The rearrangement uses TRBV6-2 or TRBV6-3 and TRBJ1-2; TRBD1 might be the D (6 bases). The CDR3 covers 16 residues. The germline V gene has CDR1 MNHEY and CDR2 SVGEGT. CDR3 nucleotides: TGTGCCGGCAGACTCTACGGACAGCTTCCTAACTATGGCTACACCTTC. Amino acid sequence: CAGRLYGQLPNYGYTF.

The chain combines TRBV5-6 with TRBJ1-2; D remains ambiguous. The CDR3 extends over 14 amino acids. V gave up 0 bases and J gave up 4 bases, with 10 bases separating them. Germline loops: CDR1 SGHDT, CDR2 YYEEEE. The CDR3 here is CASSLELESYGYTF. CDR3 nucleotides: TGTGCCAGCAGCTTGGAGCTAGAGAGCTATGGCTACACCTTC.

In its sample, this clonotype is medium-sized (0.01 to 0.1%). This chain connects TRBV15 to TRBJ2-1; TRBD2 matches 11 bases. Looked up from germline, CDR1 is LNHNV and CDR2 is YYDKDF (reference sequence). The ends lost 1 base at V and 6 bases at J; junction bases unmatched: 2. This CDR3 region has 15 residues. CDR3 bases: TGTGCCACCAGCAGAGGTAGCGGGGGGGGCAATGAGCAGTTCTTC. Its translation: CATSRGSGGGNEQFF.

CDR3 nucleotide sequence: TGCAGTGCTCCCCCCGGTCTGGAGATCTACAATGAGCAGTTCTTC. This encodes CSAPPGLEIYNEQFF. The chain uses TRBV20-1 and TRBJ2-1; D not certain. CDR1 and CDR2 (germline): DFQATT, SNEGSKA (reference sequence). The V end was cut by 5 bases, the J end by 3 bases, with 17 bases between. The CDR3 has 15 amino acids.

This clonotype has only a few counts. This rearrangement joins TRBV12-3 or TRBV12-4 to TRBJ1-2; D unclear. The CDR3 covers 12 residues. Trimming stripped 5 bases from V and 5 bases from J, with 9 bases between. The CDR3 spells CASSPLGYGYTF. The CDR3 bases are TGTGCCAGCAGTCCTCTTGGGTATGGCTACACCTTC.

This clonotype is medium-sized within its sample. The V and J genes are TRBV29-1 and TRBJ1-2; TRBD1 is a possible D gene (5 bases). This CDR3 is built from 12 residues. Trimming shortened V by 1 base and J by 8 bases, and 11 bases separated the two germline ends. Germline lookup yields CDR1 SQVTM and CDR2 ANQGSEA. CDR3 in DNA: TGCAGCGTTGAAGCCCCCGCAGGGGGCTACACCTTC. Its translation is CSVEAPAGGYTF.

This clonotype was recorded at least ten times. The chain links TRBV6-6 to TRBJ2-7; TRBD1 aligns across 10 bases. The CDR3 covers 14 residues. Germline V gene data show CDR1 as MNHNY and CDR2 as SVGAGI (reference sequence). V trimming: 4 bases; J trimming: 3 bases; junction bases outside the gene matches: 3. The CDR3 loop is CASSWGQGRYEQYF. The CDR3 nucleotides are TGTGCCAGCAGTTGGGGACAGGGGCGCTACGAGCAGTACTTC.

The V call is TRBV5-1, the J call TRBJ2-1; TRBD1 agrees at 11 bases. Trimming took 8 bases from V and 6 from J; bases not matched to a gene: 16. Germline values: CDR1 SGHRS, CDR2 YFSETQ. This CDR3 is 17 amino acids long. Here the CDR3 reads CASFTPGTGGAGNEQFF. The CDR3 DNA follows: TGCGCCAGTTTTACCCCCGGGACAGGGGGTGCGGGCAATGAGCAGTTCTTC.

By share, this clonotype counts as medium-sized. The chain combines TRBV6-1 with TRBJ2-3; D is undetermined. The CDR3 has 12 amino acids. The germline gives CDR1 MNHNS, CDR2 SASEGT. Trimming took 6 bases from V and 6 from J, leaving 10 bases between them. The CDR3 DNA is TGTGCCAGCAGCCAAACCTTGGATACGCAGTATTTT. It yields the protein CASSQTLDTQYF.

In its sample, this clonotype was seen many times. This chain uses TRBV10-3 with TRBJ1-2, with TRBD1 matching 8 bases. Germline V gives CDR1 ENHRY, CDR2 SYGVKD. J was trimmed by 6 bases and V by 7 bases; bases with no gene match: 10. This CDR3 is 14 amino acids long. The CDR3 region has the DNA TGTGCCATCAATTTCCTAGGACAGGGCAATGGCTACACCTTC. Protein: CAINFLGQGNGYTF.

In this sample, this clonotype turned up many times. The rearrangement uses TRBV27 and TRBJ1-5; 7 bases map to TRBD1. Germline V gene data show CDR1 as MNHEY and CDR2 as SMNVEV (reference sequence). CDR3 length equals 14 residues. Trimming at V came to 5 bases and at J to 2 bases, leaving 3 bases not matched to a gene. The CDR3 sequence is CASSVGQGNQPQHF. CDR3 DNA: TGTGCCAGCAGTGTAGGACAGGGCAATCAGCCCCAGCATTTT.

By share, this clonotype counts as large. The rearrangement links TRBV29-1 to TRBJ2-2; D ambiguous. In germline, CDR1 is SQVTM, CDR2 ANQGSEA. The CDR3 covers 11 residues. Deletions cut 4 bases from V and 7 bases from J, with 7 bases between. DNA for the CDR3: TGCAGCGTTGCCGACATCGGGGAGCTGTTTTTT. Translation: CSVADIGELFF.

This clonotype is classed as large. The chain is built from TRBV29-1 and TRBJ2-3; either TRBD1 or TRBD2 may supply D (5 bases each). This CDR3 has 13 amino acids. V lost 1 base to trimming and J lost 6 bases, with 11 bases between them. Germline loops: CDR1 SQVTM, CDR2 ANQGSEA. The CDR3 loop reads CSVEGARDDTQYF. CDR3 nucleotides: TGCAGCGTTGAAGGGGCCAGGGACGATACGCAGTATTTT.